Each of the 24 T cell receptor beta chains below was sequenced from the same sample in a study of blood T cell repertoires in COVID-19. Clones were sequenced by immunoSEQ multiplex PCR, and TCRdb holds only the in-frame ones, with some missing. The sample yields about 270,000 clones, around 91% seen once. Sequencing was done on a sample of PBMCs or T cells enriched from blood (not recorded which). The source of these receptors is a woman younger than 35 who had recovered from COVID-19.

The J gene is TRBJ2-1, the V gene TRBV27, with 8 bases that match TRBD1. V shed 5 bases, J shed 7 bases, and the junction held 10 bases outside the gene matches. This CDR3 has 15 amino acids. The V gene's germline CDR1 is MNHEY and CDR2 SMNVEV (reference sequence). The CDR3 protein is CASSILGQGENEQFF. CDR3 sequence (DNA): TGTGCCAGCAGTATCCTCGGACAGGGTGAAAATGAGCAGTTCTTC.

The table lists this clone with a count of one. V usage is TRBV3-1 (or the pseudogene TRBV3-2) and J usage is TRBJ2-5; TRBD2 matches 9 bases. Germline loops: CDR1 LGHDT, CDR2 YNNKEL (reference sequence). The CDR3 covers 16 residues. The junction had 7 bases not matched to a gene; V was cut back by 2 bases and J by 3 bases. The CDR3 region is CASSQRGGGAKETQYF. In DNA, the CDR3 is TGTGCCAGCAGCCAAAGAGGCGGGGGGGCCAAAGAGACCCAGTACTTC.

The CDR3 region is CASSIGVAEAFF. CDR3 in DNA: TGTGCCAGTAGTATCGGGGTCGCTGAAGCTTTCTTT. The rearrangement joins TRBV19 to TRBJ1-1, with D unresolved. Trimming removed 3 bases at V and 6 bases at J, with 8 bases between. Germline lookup yields CDR1 LNHDA and CDR2 SQIVND (reference sequence). The CDR3 runs to 12 residues.

The V and J genes are TRBV19 and TRBJ2-1; no reliable D call. V lost 5 bases to trimming and J lost 7 bases, with 12 bases between them. Germline CDR1 and CDR2: LNHDA and SQIVND (reference sequence). This CDR3 comprises 13 residues. The CDR3: CASSVRLGNEQFF. CDR3 nucleotide sequence: TGTGCCAGTAGTGTCAGGCTTGGGAATGAGCAGTTCTTC.

The J gene is TRBJ2-5, the V gene TRBV2; perhaps TRBD1 as D (5 bases). Trimming shortened V by 1 base and J by 3 bases, and 12 bases separated the two germline ends. The CDR3 has 15 residues. Germline V gene data show CDR1 as SNHLY and CDR2 as FYNNEI. CDR3 region: CASSEEDNEKETQYF. As DNA, the CDR3 is TGTGCCAGCAGTGAAGAGGACAACGAAAAAGAGACCCAGTACTTC.

This chain joins TRBV18 and TRBJ2-3; D gene ambiguous. Germline CDR1 KGHSH, CDR2 LQKENI. V was pared by 3 bases and J by 5 bases, with 9 bases between. The CDR3 runs 13 residues. The DNA of the CDR3 is TGTGCCAGCTCACCGAATGGGCAAGATACGCAGTATTTT. Amino acid sequence: CASSPNGQDTQYF.

The DNA of the CDR3 is TGTGCCAGTAGTGTAACCCAACTAGCGGGGGGCCAAGGTACGCAGTATTTT. Protein: CASSVTQLAGGQGTQYF. The chain couples TRBV19 to TRBJ2-3; 12 positions agree with TRBD2. The CDR3 has 17 residues. In germline, CDR1 is LNHDA, CDR2 SQIVND (reference sequence). V lost 5 bases to trimming and J lost 8 bases; unmatched junction nucleotides: 14.

The chain recombines TRBV5-1 with TRBJ1-1; D might be TRBD1 (5 bases). This CDR3 has 12 amino acids. Germline V lookup: CDR1 SGHRS, CDR2 YFSETQ. V shed 6 bases and J shed 8 bases, with 14 bases lying between them. The DNA for the CDR3 is TGCGCCAGCACGGACCGGGGGACGGAAGCTTTCTTT. Its translation: CASTDRGTEAFF.

The CDR3 sequence is CASTMTGVWTDTQYF. The CDR3 bases are TGTGCCAGTACCATGACAGGGGTTTGGACAGATACGCAGTATTTT. The chain is built from TRBV19 and TRBJ2-3; 8 positions match TRBD1. Germline V gives CDR1 LNHDA, CDR2 SQIVND (reference sequence). This CDR3 region has 15 residues. With V trimmed by 7 bases and J by 3 bases, 9 bases remained unmatched.

This clone was seen only once. This sequence joins TRBV7-9 and TRBJ2-2, with D perhaps matching TRBD2 (5 bases). CDR3 length: 13 residues. From germline, CDR1 is SEHNR and CDR2 FQNEAQ (reference sequence). V was cut by 3 bases and J by 4 bases, with 6 bases left in between. In nucleotides, the CDR3 is TGTGCCAGCAGCTTGGACTCCACCGGGGAGCTGTTTTTT. As protein: CASSLDSTGELFF.

As DNA, the CDR3 is TGTGCCAGCAGTCTCCGAACTGGTGAGCAGTTCTTC. The encoded protein is CASSLRTGEQFF. The rearrangement joins TRBV6-5 to TRBJ2-1, with D unclear. V shed 5 bases and J shed 9 bases, with 11 bases lying between them. The CDR3 sequence is 12 residues long. From germline, CDR1 is MNHEY and CDR2 SVGAGI.

The chain joins TRBV7-9 to TRBJ2-2; D is unresolved. Per germline, CDR1 SEHNR and CDR2 FQNEAQ (reference sequence). V was trimmed by 3 bases and J by 1 base, leaving 6 bases between them. CDR3 length: 14 amino acids. The CDR3 spells CASSFSRNTGELFF. CDR3 DNA: TGTGCCAGCAGCTTTTCCCGGAACACCGGGGAGCTGTTTTTT.

This chain connects TRBV7-9 to TRBJ1-4; 8 bases fit TRBD1. The CDR3 totals 15 residues. J lost 4 bases, V lost 5 bases, and 6 bases had no gene match. Germline V gene sequence: CDR1 SEHNR, CDR2 FQNEAQ (reference sequence). This CDR3 is CASSPGQGVNEKLFF. In DNA form, the CDR3 reads TGTGCCAGCAGCCCCGGACAGGGCGTTAATGAAAAACTGTTTTTT.

The chain joins TRBV27 to TRBJ2-2; no firm D call. With 5 bases removed from V and 2 bases from J, the gap between germline ends came to 15 bases. CDR3 length: 16 amino acids. Germline CDR1 is MNHEY and CDR2 is SMNVEV (reference sequence). The CDR3 sequence is CASSPRITYNTGELFF. The CDR3 DNA reads as TGTGCCAGCAGTCCCCGCATAACCTATAACACCGGGGAGCTGTTTTTT.

The chain uses TRBV3-1 (or the pseudogene TRBV3-2) and TRBJ2-1; TRBD2 matches 9 bases. Germline CDR1 LGHDT, CDR2 YNNKEL (reference sequence). The CDR3 consists of 17 residues. Trimming cost V 0 bases and J 7 bases; bases outside gene matches: 10. The CDR3 DNA sequence: TGTGCCAGCAGCCAAGATACAGGCGGGGGGGCTTGGAATGAGCAGTTCTTC. This sequence encodes CASSQDTGGGAWNEQFF.

This chain connects TRBV2 to TRBJ1-2, with D perhaps TRBD1 (5 bases). This CDR3 region has 15 residues. CDR1 is SNHLY, CDR2 FYNNEI, per germline. The CDR3 DNA sequence: TGTGTCCGATTCTCGGCTGGCCAGGGCGACTATGGCTACACCTTC. Amino acid sequence: CVRFSAGQGDYGYTF.

This clone was seen just once. The V call is TRBV28, the J call TRBJ1-1, with no clear D. Germline assignment: CDR1 MDHEN and CDR2 SYDVKM. V lost 1 base, J lost 3 bases, and 6 bases lay in between. The CDR3 consists of 13 residues. CDR3 sequence: CASSLSGYTEAFF. The CDR3 bases are TGTGCCAGCAGTTTATCGGGGTACACTGAAGCTTTCTTT.

J is TRBJ1-5 and V is TRBV15, with 10 positions matching TRBD1. V was clipped by 5 bases and J by 6 bases; unmatched bases: 13. The CDR3 has 17 residues. Germline loops: CDR1 LNHNV, CDR2 YYDKDF (reference sequence). The CDR3 loop reads CATSGSETGQGFQPQHF. As DNA, the CDR3 is TGTGCCACCAGCGGAAGCGAGACGGGACAGGGGTTTCAGCCCCAGCATTTT.

The chain couples TRBV7-6 to TRBJ2-1; TRBD1 matches 8 bases. This CDR3 comprises 15 residues. The V segment lost 1 base and the J segment 4 bases; nucleotides outside the gene matches: 3. In germline, CDR1 is SGHVS, CDR2 FNYEAQ. CDR3 loop: CASSLGQGRYNEQFF. CDR3 sequence (DNA): TGTGCCAGCAGCTTAGGACAGGGGAGATACAATGAGCAGTTCTTC.

This chain joins TRBV12-3 or TRBV12-4 and TRBJ1-5, with 8 bases lining up with TRBD1. The CDR3 extends over 13 amino acids. Losses at the gene ends were 6 bases for V and 7 bases for J; bases not matched to a gene: 5. CDR3 coding DNA: TGTGCCAGCAGCCAGGGGGCCGGGCAGCCCCAGCATTTT. Translation: CASSQGAGQPQHF.

The chain links TRBV19 to TRBJ1-1; TRBD1 agrees at 7 bases. Losses at the gene ends were 6 bases for V and 5 bases for J; bases not matched to a gene: 12. The CDR3 extends over 15 amino acids. From germline, CDR1 is LNHDA and CDR2 SQIVND (reference sequence). In DNA, the CDR3 is TGTGCCAGTAGGTCCTCCGACAGGGTGGGAACTGAAGCTTTCTTT. Translating gives CASRSSDRVGTEAFF.

The chain employs TRBV4-2 and TRBJ1-4; 9 nucleotides align to TRBD1. The CDR3 spans 15 residues. Germline CDR1 LGHNA, CDR2 YNFKEQ. J gave up 8 bases and V 2 bases, and 6 bases lay outside the gene matches. The CDR3 loop reads CASSQSRTGEEKLFF. CDR3 bases: TGTGCCAGCAGCCAATCTCGGACAGGGGAAGAAAAACTGTTTTTT.

The CDR3 spells CASTPGGVGTEAFF. CDR3 DNA sequence: TGTGCCAGCACCCCGGGAGGGGTGGGCACTGAAGCTTTCTTT. V is TRBV2 and J is TRBJ1-1, with a tentative D call TRBD1 (5 bases). The CDR3 runs 14 residues. The germline V gene has CDR1 SNHLY and CDR2 FYNNEI. Trimming cost V 7 bases and J 4 bases, with 16 bases left between them.

The chain joins TRBV9 to TRBJ1-3; TRBD1 aligns across 7 bases. The germline V gene has CDR1 SGDLS and CDR2 YYNGEE. CDR3 length: 18 residues. V was pared by 4 bases and J by 1 base, with 14 bases of the junction left unmatched. The CDR3 DNA reads as TGTGCCAGCAGCCTAGGTTTAACAGGGGCGTTGTCTGGAAACACCATATATTTT. It yields the protein CASSLGLTGALSGNTIYF.